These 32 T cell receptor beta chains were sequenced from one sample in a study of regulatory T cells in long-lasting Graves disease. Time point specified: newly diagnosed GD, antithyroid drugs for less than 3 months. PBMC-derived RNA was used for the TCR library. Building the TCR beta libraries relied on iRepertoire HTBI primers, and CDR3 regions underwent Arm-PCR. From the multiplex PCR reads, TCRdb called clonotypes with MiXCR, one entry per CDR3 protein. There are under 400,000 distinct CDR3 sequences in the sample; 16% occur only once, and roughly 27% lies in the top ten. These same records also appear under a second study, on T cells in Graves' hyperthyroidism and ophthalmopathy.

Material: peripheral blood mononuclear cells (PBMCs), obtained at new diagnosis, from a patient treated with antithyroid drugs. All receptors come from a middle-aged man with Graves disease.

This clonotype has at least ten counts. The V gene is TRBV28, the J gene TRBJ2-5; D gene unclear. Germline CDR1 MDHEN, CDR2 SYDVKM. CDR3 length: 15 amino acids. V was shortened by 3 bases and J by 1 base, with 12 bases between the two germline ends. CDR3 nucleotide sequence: TGTGCCAGCAGTTTGATAGGGATTTCCCAAGAGACCCAGTACTTC. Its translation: CASSLIGISQETQYF.

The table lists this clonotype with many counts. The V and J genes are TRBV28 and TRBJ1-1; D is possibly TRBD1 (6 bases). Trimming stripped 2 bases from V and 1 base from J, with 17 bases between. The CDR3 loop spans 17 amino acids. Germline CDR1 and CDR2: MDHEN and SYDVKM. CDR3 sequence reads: CASSLRSRYRENTEAFF. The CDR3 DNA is TGTGCCAGCAGTTTACGCTCACGCTACAGGGAGAACACTGAAGCTTTCTTT.

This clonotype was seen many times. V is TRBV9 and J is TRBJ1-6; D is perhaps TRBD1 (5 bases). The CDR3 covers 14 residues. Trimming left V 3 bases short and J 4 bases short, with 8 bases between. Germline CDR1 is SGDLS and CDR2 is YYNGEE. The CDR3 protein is CASSAGLYNSPLHF. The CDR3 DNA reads TGTGCCAGCAGCGCGGGACTTTATAATTCACCCCTCCACTTT. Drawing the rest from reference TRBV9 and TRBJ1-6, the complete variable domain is DSGVTQTPKHLITATGQRVTLRCSPRSGDLSVYWYQQSLDQGLQFLIQYYNGEERAKGNILERFSAQQFPDLHSELNLSSLELGDSALYFCASSAGLYNSPLHFGNGTRLTVT.

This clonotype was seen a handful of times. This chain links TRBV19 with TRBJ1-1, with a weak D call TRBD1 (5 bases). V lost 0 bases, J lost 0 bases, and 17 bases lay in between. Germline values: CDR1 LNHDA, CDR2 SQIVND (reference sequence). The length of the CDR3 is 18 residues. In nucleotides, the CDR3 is TGTGCCAGTAGTATAGAGGCTGGGGGTCCAGGGCTGAACACTGAAGCTTTCTTT. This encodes CASSIEAGGPGLNTEAFF.

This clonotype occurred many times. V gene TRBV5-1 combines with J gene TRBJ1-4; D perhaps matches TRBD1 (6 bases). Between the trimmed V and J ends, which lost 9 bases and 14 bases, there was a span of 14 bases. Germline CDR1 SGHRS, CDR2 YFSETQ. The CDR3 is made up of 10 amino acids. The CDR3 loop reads CAILQGTLFF. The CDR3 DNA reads TGCGCCATCCTACAGGGAACGCTGTTTTTT.

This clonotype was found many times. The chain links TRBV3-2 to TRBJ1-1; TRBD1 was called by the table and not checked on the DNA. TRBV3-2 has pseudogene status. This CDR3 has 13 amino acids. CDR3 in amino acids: CARARTGTFEAFF. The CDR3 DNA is TGTGCCAGGGCCCGGACAGGGACTTTTGAAGCTTTCTTT.

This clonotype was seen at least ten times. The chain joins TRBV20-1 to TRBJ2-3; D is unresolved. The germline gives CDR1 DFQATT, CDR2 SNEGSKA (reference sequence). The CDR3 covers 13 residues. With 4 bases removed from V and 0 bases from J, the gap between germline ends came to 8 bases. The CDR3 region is CSAMDPSTDTQYF. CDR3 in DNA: TGCAGTGCTATGGACCCTAGCACAGATACGCAGTATTTT.

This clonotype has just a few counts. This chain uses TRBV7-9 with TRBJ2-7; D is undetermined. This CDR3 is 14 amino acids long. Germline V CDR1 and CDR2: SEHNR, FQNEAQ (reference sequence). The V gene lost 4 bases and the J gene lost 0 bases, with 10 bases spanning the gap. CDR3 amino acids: CASSYHVSSYEQYF. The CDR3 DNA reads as TGTGCCAGCAGCTACCATGTGTCCTCCTACGAGCAGTACTTC.

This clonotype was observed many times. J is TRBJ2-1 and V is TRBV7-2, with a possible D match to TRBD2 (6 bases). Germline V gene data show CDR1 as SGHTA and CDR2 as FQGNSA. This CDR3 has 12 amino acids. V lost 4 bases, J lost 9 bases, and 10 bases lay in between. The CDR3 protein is CASSWQGGEQFF. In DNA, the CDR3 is TGTGCCAGCAGCTGGCAGGGAGGTGAGCAGTTCTTC.

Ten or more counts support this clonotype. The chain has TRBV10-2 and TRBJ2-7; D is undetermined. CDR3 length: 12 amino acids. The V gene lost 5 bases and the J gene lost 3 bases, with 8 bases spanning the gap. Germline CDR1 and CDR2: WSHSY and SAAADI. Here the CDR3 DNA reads TGCGCCAGCAGTATCTTCGGCTACGAGCAGTACTTC. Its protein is CASSIFGYEQYF.

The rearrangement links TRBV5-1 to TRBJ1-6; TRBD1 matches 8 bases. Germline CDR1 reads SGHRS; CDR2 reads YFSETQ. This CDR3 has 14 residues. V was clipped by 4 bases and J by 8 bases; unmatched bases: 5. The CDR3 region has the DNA TGCGCCAGCAGCCGACAGGGGATTGATTCACCCCTCCACTTT. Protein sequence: CASSRQGIDSPLHF.

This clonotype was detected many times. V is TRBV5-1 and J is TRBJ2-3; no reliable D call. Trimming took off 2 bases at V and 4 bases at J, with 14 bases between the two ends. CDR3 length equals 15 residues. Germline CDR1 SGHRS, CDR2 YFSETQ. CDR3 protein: CASSLTNVQPDTQYF. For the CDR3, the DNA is TGCGCCAGCAGCTTAACTAACGTACAGCCAGATACGCAGTATTTT.

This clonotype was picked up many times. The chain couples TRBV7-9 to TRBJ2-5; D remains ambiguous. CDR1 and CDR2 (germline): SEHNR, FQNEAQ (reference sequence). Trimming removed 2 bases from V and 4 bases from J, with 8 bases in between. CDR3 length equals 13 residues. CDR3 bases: TGTGCCAGCAGCTTAATGGGGTCAGAGACCCAGTACTTC. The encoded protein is CASSLMGSETQYF.

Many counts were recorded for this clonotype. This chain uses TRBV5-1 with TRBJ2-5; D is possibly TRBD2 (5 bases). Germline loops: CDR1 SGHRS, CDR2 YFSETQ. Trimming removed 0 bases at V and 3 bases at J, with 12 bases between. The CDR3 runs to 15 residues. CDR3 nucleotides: TGCGCCAGCAGCTTGGCTCAGCGGCCAGAAGAGACCCAGTACTTC. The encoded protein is CASSLAQRPEETQYF.

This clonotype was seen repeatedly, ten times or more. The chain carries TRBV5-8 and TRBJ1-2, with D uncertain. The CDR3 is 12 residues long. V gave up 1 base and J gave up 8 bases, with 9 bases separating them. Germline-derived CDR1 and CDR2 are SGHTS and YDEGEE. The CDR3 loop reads CASSLLDRGYTF. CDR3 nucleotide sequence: TGTGCCAGCAGCTTGCTCGACCGGGGCTACACCTTC.

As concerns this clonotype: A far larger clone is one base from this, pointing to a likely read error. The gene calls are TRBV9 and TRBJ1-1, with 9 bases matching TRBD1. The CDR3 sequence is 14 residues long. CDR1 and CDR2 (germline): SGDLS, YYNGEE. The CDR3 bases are TGTGCCAGCAACCCACAGGGGGCTGACACTGAAGCTCTCTTT. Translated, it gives CASNPQGADTEALF. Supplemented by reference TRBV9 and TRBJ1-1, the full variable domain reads DSGVTQTPKHLITATGQRVTLRCSPRSGDLSVYWYQQSLDQGLQFLIQYYNGEERAKGNILERFSAQQFPDLHSELNLSSLELGDSALYFCASNPQGADTEALFGQGTRLTVV.

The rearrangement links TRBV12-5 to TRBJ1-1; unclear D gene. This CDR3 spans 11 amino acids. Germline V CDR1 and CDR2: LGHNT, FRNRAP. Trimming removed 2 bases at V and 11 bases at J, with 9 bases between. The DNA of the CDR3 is TGTGCTAGTGGTTTGCTGGGGAAGGCTTTCTTT. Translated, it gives CASGLLGKAFF.

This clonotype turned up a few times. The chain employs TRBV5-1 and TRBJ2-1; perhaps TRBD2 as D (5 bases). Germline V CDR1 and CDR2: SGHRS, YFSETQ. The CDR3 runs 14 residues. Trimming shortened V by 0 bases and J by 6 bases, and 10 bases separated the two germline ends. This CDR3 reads CASSLGSGSNEQFF. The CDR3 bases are TGCGCCAGCAGCTTGGGGTCTGGGAGCAATGAGCAGTTCTTC.

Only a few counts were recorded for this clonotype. DNA of the CDR3: TGTGCCAGCAGCGCCCCTCCTTTAGGGCGGAACAATCAGCCCCAGCATTTT. Translated: CASSAPPLGRNNQPQHF. V is TRBV6-2 or TRBV6-3 and J is TRBJ1-5; D gene unclear. The ends were cut back, 6 bases at V and 3 bases at J, with 21 bases in the middle. There are 17 residues in the CDR3. The germline CDR1 and CDR2 sequences are MNHEY and SVGEGT.

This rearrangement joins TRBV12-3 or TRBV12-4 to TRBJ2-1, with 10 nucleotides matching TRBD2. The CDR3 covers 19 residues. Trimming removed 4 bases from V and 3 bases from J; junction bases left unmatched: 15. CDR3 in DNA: TGTGCCAGCAGTTCCGGGGGGTCTAGCGGGGGACCGGGCTACAATGAGCAGTTCTTC. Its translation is CASSSGGSSGGPGYNEQFF.

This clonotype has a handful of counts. CDR3 amino acids: CASSPGGRGYTF. In DNA form, the CDR3 reads TGTGCCAGCAGTCCAGGGGGCCGTGGCTACACCTTC. The chain combines TRBV12-3 or TRBV12-4 with TRBJ1-2; the match to TRBD1 covers 8 bases. V dropped 5 bases and J dropped 7; count of bases not matched to a gene: 3. The CDR3 runs 12 residues.

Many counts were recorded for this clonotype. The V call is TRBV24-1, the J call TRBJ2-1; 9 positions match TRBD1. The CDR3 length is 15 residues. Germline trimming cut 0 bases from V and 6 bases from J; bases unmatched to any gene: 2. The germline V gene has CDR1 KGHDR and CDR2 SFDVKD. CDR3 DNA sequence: TGTGCCACCAGTGATTTGGAGACAGGGGGCAATGAGCAGTTCTTC. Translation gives CATSDLETGGNEQFF.

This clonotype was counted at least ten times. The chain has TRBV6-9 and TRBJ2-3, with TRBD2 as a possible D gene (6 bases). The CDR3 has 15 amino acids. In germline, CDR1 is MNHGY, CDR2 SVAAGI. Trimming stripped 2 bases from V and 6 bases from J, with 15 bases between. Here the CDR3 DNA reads TGTGCCAGCAGTTATAAGGGACTGAGGGCTGATACGCAGTATTTT. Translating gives CASSYKGLRADTQYF.

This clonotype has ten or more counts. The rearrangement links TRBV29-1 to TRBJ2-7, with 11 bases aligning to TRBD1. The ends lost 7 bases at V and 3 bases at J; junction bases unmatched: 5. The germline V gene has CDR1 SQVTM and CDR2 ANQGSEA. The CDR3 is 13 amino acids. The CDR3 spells CSAGQGANYEQYF. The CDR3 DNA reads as TGCAGCGCAGGACAGGGGGCGAACTACGAGCAGTACTTC.

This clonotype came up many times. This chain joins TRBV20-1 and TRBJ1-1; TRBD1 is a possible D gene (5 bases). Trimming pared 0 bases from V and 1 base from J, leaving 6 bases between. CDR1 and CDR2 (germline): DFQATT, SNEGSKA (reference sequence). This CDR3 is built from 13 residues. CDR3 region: CSARDGGNTEAFF. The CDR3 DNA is TGCAGTGCTAGAGATGGGGGGAACACTGAAGCTTTCTTT.

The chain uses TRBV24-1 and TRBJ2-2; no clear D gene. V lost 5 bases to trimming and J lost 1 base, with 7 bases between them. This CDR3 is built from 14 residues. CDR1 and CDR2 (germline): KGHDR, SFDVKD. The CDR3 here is CATSGRLNTGELFF. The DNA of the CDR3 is TGTGCCACCAGTGGCAGGCTGAACACCGGGGAGCTGTTTTTT.

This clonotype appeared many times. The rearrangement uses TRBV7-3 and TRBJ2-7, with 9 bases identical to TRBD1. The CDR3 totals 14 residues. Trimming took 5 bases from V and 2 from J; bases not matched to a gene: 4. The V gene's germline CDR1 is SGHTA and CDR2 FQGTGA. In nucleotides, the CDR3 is TGTGCCAGCAGCACCGGGACAGGGACCTACGAGCAGTACTTC. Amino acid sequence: CASSTGTGTYEQYF.

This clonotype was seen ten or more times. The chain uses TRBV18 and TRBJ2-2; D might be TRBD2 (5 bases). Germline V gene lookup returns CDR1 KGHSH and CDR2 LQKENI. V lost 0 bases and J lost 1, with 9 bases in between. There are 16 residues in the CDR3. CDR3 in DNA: TGTGCCAGCTCACCACCCCTAGCAGAGAACACCGGGGAGCTGTTTTTT. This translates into CASSPPLAENTGELFF.

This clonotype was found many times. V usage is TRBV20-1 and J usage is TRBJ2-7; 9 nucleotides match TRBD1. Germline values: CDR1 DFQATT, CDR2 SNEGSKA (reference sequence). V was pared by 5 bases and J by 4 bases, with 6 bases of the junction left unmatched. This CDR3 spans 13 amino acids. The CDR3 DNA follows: TGCAGTGCTCGGACAGGGGTTGGGTACGAGCAGTACTTC. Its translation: CSARTGVGYEQYF.

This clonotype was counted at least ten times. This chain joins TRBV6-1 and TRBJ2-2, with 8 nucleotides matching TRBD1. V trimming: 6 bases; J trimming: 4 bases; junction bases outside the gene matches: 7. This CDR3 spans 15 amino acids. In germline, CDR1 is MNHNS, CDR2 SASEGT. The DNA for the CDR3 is TGTGCCAGCAGAGACCAGGGGGCGGTCACCGGGGAGCTGTTTTTT. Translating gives CASRDQGAVTGELFF.

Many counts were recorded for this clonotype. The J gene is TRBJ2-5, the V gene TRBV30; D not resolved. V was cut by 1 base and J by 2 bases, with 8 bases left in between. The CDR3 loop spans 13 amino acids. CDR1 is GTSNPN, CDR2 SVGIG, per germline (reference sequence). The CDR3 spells CAWSGGLQETQYF. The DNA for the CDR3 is TGTGCCTGGAGTGGGGGTTTACAAGAGACCCAGTACTTC. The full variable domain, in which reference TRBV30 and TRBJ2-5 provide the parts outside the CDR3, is SQTIHQWPATLVQPVGSPLSLECTVEGTSNPNLYWYRQAAGRGLQLLFYSVGIGQISSEVPQNLSASRPQDRQFILSSKKLLLSDSGFYLCAWSGGLQETQYFGPGTRLLVL.

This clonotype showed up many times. The CDR3 here is CASSAPRGRSTDTQYF. Written as DNA, the CDR3 is TGTGCCAGCAGTGCCCCCCGGGGCCGAAGCACAGATACGCAGTATTTT. The chain couples TRBV2 to TRBJ2-3; perhaps D is TRBD1 or TRBD2 (5 bases each). Germline V gene lookup returns CDR1 SNHLY and CDR2 FYNNEI. The CDR3 is 16 amino acids. The germline V and J ends were trimmed by 4 bases and 0 bases, with 14 bases remaining between them.